Below, 32 T cell receptor beta chains from the same sample are listed, as sequenced in a study of T-cell reconstitution after alpha-beta-depleted transplantation in children. Researchers prepared the TCRbeta library using unique molecular identifiers, the study reports. MiXCR, applied by TCRdb to the PCR reads, yields one record per CDR3 protein. The table lists 330,000 or so distinct CDR3 sequences, around 10% of them singletons, with roughly 7.1% in the top ten. Sequenced here: PBMCs, sampled before TCRalphabeta/CD19-depleted stem cell transplant. These receptors were collected from a boy younger than two with acute myeloid leukemia, due to receive a stem cell transplant.

DNA of the CDR3: TGTGCCAGCAGCCACGGGCGGGGGAGGGACCAAGAGACCCAGTACTTC. Translation gives CASSHGRGRDQETQYF. This chain joins TRBV3-1 and TRBJ2-5; 7 bases line up with TRBD2. V shed 3 bases and J 0 bases; nucleotides not matched to a gene: 7. Germline CDR1 and CDR2: LGHDT and YNNKEL (reference sequence). This CDR3 spans 16 amino acids.

This clonotype was recorded at least ten times. The chain is built from TRBV11-2 and TRBJ2-1; 16 nucleotides line up with TRBD2. The CDR3 runs to 15 residues. With 5 bases clipped from V and 9 bases from J, the junction kept 4 bases outside the gene matches. Germline V gene lookup returns CDR1 SGHAT and CDR2 FQNNGV. CDR3 nucleotides: TGTGCCAGCAGCGGGGGACTAGCGGGGGGGTTTGAGCAGTTCTTC. It codes for CASSGGLAGGFEQFF.

This clonotype showed up many times. The rearrangement joins TRBV7-2 to TRBJ2-5; TRBD2 aligns across 7 bases. V lost 0 bases to trimming and J lost 5 bases; unmatched junction nucleotides: 6. Germline CDR1 is SGHTA and CDR2 is FQGNSA. The CDR3 has 15 amino acids. DNA for the CDR3: TGTGCCAGCAGCTTAGCGGCCCCCGGGGGGGAGACCCAGTACTTC. Translation: CASSLAAPGGETQYF.

The CDR3 is CSALGTSGTSDTQYF. CDR3 in DNA: TGCAGTGCCCTAGGGACTAGCGGGACCTCAGATACGCAGTATTTT. V usage is TRBV20-1 and J usage is TRBJ2-3; 13 bases align to TRBD2. Trimming took 6 bases from V and 4 from J; bases not matched to a gene: 7. The CDR3 sequence is 15 residues long. From germline, CDR1 is DFQATT and CDR2 SNEGSKA (reference sequence).

This clonotype was counted a few times. The chain has TRBV7-2 and TRBJ2-7, with D tentatively TRBD1 or TRBD2 (5 bases each). The V gene lost 1 base and the J gene lost 4 bases, with 11 bases spanning the gap. The CDR3 loop spans 14 amino acids. Per the germline V gene, CDR1 is SGHTA and CDR2 is FQGNSA. This CDR3 is CASSLDSGGYEQYF. The CDR3 nucleotides read TGTGCCAGCAGCTTAGATAGTGGGGGTTACGAGCAGTACTTC.

This clonotype was recorded at least ten times. CDR3 region: CAISEVPSGYEQYF. CDR3 coding DNA: TGTGCCATCAGTGAGGTTCCCTCGGGCTACGAGCAGTACTTC. The V and J genes are TRBV10-3 and TRBJ2-7, with D uncertain. CDR3 length equals 14 residues. Germline V gene data show CDR1 as ENHRY and CDR2 as SYGVKD. V was clipped by 2 bases and J by 3 bases, with 11 bases between them.

This clonotype was detected only a few times. The gene calls are TRBV11-2 and TRBJ2-7; 7 bases agree with TRBD1. The length of the CDR3 is 16 residues. The germline V gene has CDR1 SGHAT and CDR2 FQNNGV. With 2 bases clipped from V and 0 bases from J, the junction kept 7 bases outside the gene matches. The CDR3 nucleotides read TGTGCCAGCAGCTTAAGGGACAGTGGGAGCTCCTACGAGCAGTACTTC. The encoded protein is CASSLRDSGSSYEQYF.

The sample holds many counts of this clonotype. The chain joins TRBV11-2 to TRBJ2-6; D ambiguous. CDR1 is SGHAT, CDR2 FQNNGV, per germline. Trimming took off 1 base at V and 3 bases at J, with 7 bases between the two ends. This CDR3 has 15 amino acids. The CDR3 DNA reads TGTGCCAGCAGCTTAGTATTTTATGGGGCCAACGTCCTGACTTTC. It codes for CASSLVFYGANVLTF.

The chain combines TRBV20-1 with TRBJ2-2; D gene ambiguous. V shed 0 bases and J shed 4 bases, with 9 bases lying between them. The CDR3 runs 14 residues. The V gene's germline CDR1 is DFQATT and CDR2 SNEGSKA (reference sequence). The CDR3 loop is CSARDVRSTGELFF. The CDR3 region has the DNA TGCAGTGCTAGAGATGTCCGATCCACCGGGGAGCTGTTTTTT.

This clonotype was counted many times. The genes are TRBV7-9 and TRBJ2-7, with 10 bases that match TRBD1. In germline, CDR1 is SEHNR, CDR2 FQNEAQ (reference sequence). The trim removed 5 bases at V and 7 bases at J, leaving 14 bases unmatched. This CDR3 comprises 16 residues. The CDR3 sequence is CASSPTRGQGRSEQYF. The CDR3 nucleotides read TGTGCCAGCAGCCCGACCAGGGGACAGGGGCGCTCGGAGCAGTACTTC.

This clonotype has a count of ten or more. V gene TRBV5-5 combines with J gene TRBJ1-5; D remains ambiguous. Germline loops: CDR1 SGHKS, CDR2 YYEKEE (reference sequence). This CDR3 is 16 amino acids long. Trimming pared 3 bases from V and 6 bases from J, leaving 19 bases between. The CDR3 DNA reads TGTGCCAGCAGCTCAACGAGGACCCTAACGGGTCAGCCCCAGCATTTT. Translated: CASSSTRTLTGQPQHF.

As concerns this clonotype: A single base separates this from a much larger clone, so it may be a read error. This sequence joins TRBV25-1 and TRBJ1-5, with D unresolved. The V gene's germline CDR1 is MGHDK and CDR2 SYGVNS. The CDR3 contains 13 residues. Trimming removed 1 base from V and 3 bases from J, with 4 bases in between. This chain's CDR3 is CASSESVNQPQHF. In DNA, the CDR3 is TGTGCCAGCAGTGAATCGGTCAATCAGCCCCAGCATTTT.

In its sample, this clonotype was seen many times. The chain carries TRBV7-8 and TRBJ2-7, with 12 nucleotides matching TRBD2. There are 14 residues in the CDR3. CDR1 is SGHVS and CDR2 is FQNEAQ in the germline V gene. After removal of 4 bases from V and 2 bases from J, the junction contained 0 bases not matched to a gene. DNA for the CDR3: TGTGCCAGCAGCTCTAGCGGGGGGGCCTACGAGCAGTACTTC. It encodes CASSSSGGAYEQYF.

This clonotype was found many times. The chain has TRBV5-5 and TRBJ1-1; maybe TRBD1 (5 bases). The V end lost 1 base, the J end lost 5 bases, and 12 bases lay between the germline ends. Germline CDR1 reads SGHKS; CDR2 reads YYEKEE (reference sequence). The length of the CDR3 is 14 residues. DNA of the CDR3: TGTGCCAGCAGCTTGCGGGCAGGGATGACTGAAGCTTTCTTT. Its translation: CASSLRAGMTEAFF.

As regards this clonotype: A read error may explain this, as a much larger clone is one base away. This sequence joins TRBV12-3 or TRBV12-4 and TRBJ1-4; possible D gene TRBD1, 6 bases. Trimming took 5 bases from V and 5 from J, leaving 15 bases between them. This CDR3 is 15 amino acids long. The CDR3 region has the DNA TGTGCCAGCAGTCCACGGGACATAACAAATGAAAAACTGTTTTTT. Protein product: CASSPRDITNEKLFF.

This clonotype was seen many times. The genes are TRBV6-2 or TRBV6-3 and TRBJ2-3; 13 bases are a match to TRBD2. Looked up from germline, CDR1 is MNHEY and CDR2 is SVGEGT. V shed 5 bases and J 2 bases; nucleotides not matched to a gene: 16. CDR3 length equals 20 residues. This chain's CDR3 is CASSPPTSGGAKVFTDTQYF. CDR3 DNA: TGTGCCAGCAGTCCGCCCACTAGCGGGGGGGCCAAGGTGTTCACAGATACGCAGTATTTT.

Only a few counts were recorded for this clonotype. The chain uses TRBV6-5 and TRBJ2-3; D gene ambiguous. V lost 4 bases and J lost 1, with 15 bases in between. Germline V gene sequence: CDR1 MNHEY, CDR2 SVGAGI. The CDR3 runs 16 residues. CDR3 sequence (DNA): TGTGCCAGCAGTTGCAAGCCGACCGACTGCACAGATACGCAGTATTTT. This translates into CASSCKPTDCTDTQYF.

Many counts were recorded for this clonotype. DNA of the CDR3: TGCGCCAGCAGCTTGGGGGACAGGGACAACTATGGCTACACCTTC. Its translation is CASSLGDRDNYGYTF. The chain carries TRBV5-1 and TRBJ1-2, with 9 bases that match TRBD1. Looked up from germline, CDR1 is SGHRS and CDR2 is YFSETQ. The V gene end was trimmed by 0 bases and the J gene end by 2 bases; junction bases not matched to a gene: 2. This CDR3 comprises 15 residues.

In this sample, this clonotype turned up many times. CDR3 sequence: CAWSHDNQETQYF. The CDR3 DNA is TGTGCCTGGAGTCACGACAACCAAGAGACCCAGTACTTC. The chain combines TRBV30 with TRBJ2-5; D remains ambiguous. This CDR3 has 13 residues. Trimming cost V 2 bases and J 0 bases, with 7 bases left between them. Germline V gene data show CDR1 as GTSNPN and CDR2 as SVGIG (reference sequence). Full variable domain (rest looked up from reference TRBV30 and TRBJ2-5): SQTIHQWPATLVQPVGSPLSLECTVEGTSNPNLYWYRQAAGRGLQLLFYSVGIGQISSEVPQNLSASRPQDRQFILSSKKLLLSDSGFYLCAWSHDNQETQYFGPGTRLLVL.

There are a few counts of this clonotype. The chain couples TRBV7-2 to TRBJ2-7, with 11 bases matching TRBD2. This CDR3 is 15 amino acids long. V lost 1 base to trimming and J lost 4 bases; unmatched junction nucleotides: 3. CDR1 SGHTA and CDR2 FQGNSA come from the germline V gene. CDR3 sequence reads: CASSLEASGGYEQYF. The CDR3 nucleotides read TGTGCCAGCAGCTTAGAGGCTAGCGGGGGGTACGAGCAGTACTTC.

The chain is built from TRBV6-6 and TRBJ2-3; weak D call: TRBD1 (6 bases). CDR1 and CDR2 from the germline V gene are MNHNY and SVGAGI (reference sequence). The CDR3 has 17 amino acids. Trimming removed 2 bases at V and 0 bases at J, with 15 bases between. DNA of the CDR3: TGTGCCAGCAGTTACCGGACCGGGACACGGAGCACAGATACGCAGTATTTT. Its protein is CASSYRTGTRSTDTQYF.

The chain employs TRBV5-1 and TRBJ2-7; 7 nucleotides line up with TRBD2. Germline V lookup: CDR1 SGHRS, CDR2 YFSETQ. V shed 3 bases, J shed 6 bases, and the junction held 3 bases outside the gene matches. The CDR3 sequence is 12 residues long. In DNA form, the CDR3 reads TGCGCCAGCAGCTGGGGAGGGAGCGAGCAGTACTTC. As protein: CASSWGGSEQYF.

This clonotype occurred many times. CDR3 residues: CSGPGLAGTNEQFF. The CDR3 DNA is TGCAGTGGCCCGGGACTAGCGGGGACCAATGAGCAGTTCTTC. The chain has TRBV20-1 and TRBJ2-1; 13 positions agree with TRBD2. Germline V CDR1 and CDR2: DFQATT, SNEGSKA (reference sequence). The CDR3 spans 14 residues. Trimming removed 7 bases from V and 6 bases from J; junction bases left unmatched: 6.

This clonotype was seen ten or more times. The chain joins TRBV20-1 to TRBJ1-2; D not resolved. The germline V and J ends were trimmed by 0 bases and 2 bases, with 13 bases remaining between them. Germline assignment: CDR1 DFQATT and CDR2 SNEGSKA (reference sequence). CDR3 length: 15 amino acids. The CDR3 DNA is TGCAGTGCTAGAGATCACGGGAGGGCAAACTATGGCTACACCTTC. Its translation: CSARDHGRANYGYTF.

Of note for this clonotype: A read error may explain this, as a much larger clone is one base away. Given the absence of the conserved phenylalanine or tryptophan at the CDR3 end, a read error is likely. The chain links TRBV24-1 to TRBJ2-7, with D perhaps matching TRBD1 (6 bases). This CDR3 spans 16 amino acids. CDR1 KGHDR and CDR2 SFDVKD come from the germline V gene. V gave up 4 bases and J gave up 0 bases, with 15 bases separating them. This chain's CDR3 is CATSDLQGSLSYEQYL. CDR3 in DNA: TGTGCCACCAGTGACCTACAGGGAAGCCTCTCCTACGAGCAGTACTTG.

This clonotype has at least ten counts. V and J are TRBV15 and TRBJ2-2; D remains ambiguous. The CDR3 spans 16 residues. V dropped 1 base and J dropped 4 bases, with 13 bases sitting between them. In germline, CDR1 is LNHNV, CDR2 YYDKDF (reference sequence). CDR3: CATSRVGREPTGELFF. The CDR3 DNA is TGTGCCACCAGCAGAGTGGGTAGGGAACCCACCGGGGAGCTGTTTTTT. The whole variable domain, filled in from reference TRBV15 and TRBJ2-2, reads DAMVIQNPRYQVTQFGKPVTLSCSQTLNHNVMYWYQQKSSQAPKLLFHYYDKDFNNEADTPDNFQSRRPNTSFCFLDIRSPGLGDTAMYLCATSRVGREPTGELFFGEGSRLTVL.

The J gene is TRBJ1-1, the V gene TRBV7-6, with TRBD1 as a possible D gene (5 bases). CDR1 is SGHVS, CDR2 FNYEAQ, per germline. The CDR3 sequence is 15 residues long. The V end was cut by 2 bases, the J end by 1 base, with 11 bases between. CDR3 amino acids: CASSLRDGGNTEAFF. The CDR3 nucleotides are TGTGCCAGCAGCTTAAGGGATGGGGGGAACACTGAAGCTTTCTTT.

This clonotype was picked up many times. The chain joins TRBV7-3 to TRBJ2-2; weak D call: TRBD1 (5 bases). V lost 1 base, J lost 7 bases, and 13 bases lay in between. The CDR3 spans 15 residues. CDR1 is SGHTA and CDR2 is FQGTGA in the germline V gene. The DNA of the CDR3 is TGTGCCAGCAGCTTAATGGCAGGGCGAGGCGGGGAGCTGTTTTTT. Amino acids: CASSLMAGRGGELFF.

This clonotype was counted many times. J is TRBJ1-2 and V is TRBV12-3 or TRBV12-4; 9 nucleotides align to TRBD1. The V and J ends lost 8 bases and 4 bases, in that order; junction bases with no gene match: 8. This CDR3 comprises 14 residues. CDR3 nucleotide sequence: TGTGCCAGCGCGACAGGGGGTTTGCTCTATGGCTACACCTTC. The encoded protein is CASATGGLLYGYTF.

At least ten counts were recorded for this clonotype. The gene calls are TRBV7-2 and TRBJ2-3; D might be TRBD1 or TRBD2, each matching 5 bases. V was trimmed by 5 bases and J by 2 bases, leaving 14 bases between them. Germline-derived CDR1 and CDR2 are SGHTA and FQGNSA. The length of the CDR3 is 15 residues. The CDR3: CASSVQTGPTDTQYF. CDR3 nucleotide sequence: TGTGCCAGCAGCGTACAGACGGGACCCACAGATACGCAGTATTTT.

This clonotype occurred many times. The J gene is TRBJ1-4, the V gene TRBV16; D remains ambiguous. The ends were cut back, 0 bases at V and 0 bases at J, with 5 bases in the middle. Germline CDR1 reads KGHSY; CDR2 reads FQNENV. The CDR3 sequence is 15 residues long. Written as DNA, the CDR3 is TGTGCCAGCAGCCAATCACGAGCAACTAATGAAAAACTGTTTTTT. Protein: CASSQSRATNEKLFF.

This clonotype was recorded a few times. The rearrangement joins TRBV18 to TRBJ2-7; 8 nucleotides line up with TRBD2. V gave up 3 bases and J gave up 7 bases; unmatched junction bases: 23. This CDR3 comprises 19 residues. Germline V gene sequence: CDR1 KGHSH, CDR2 LQKENI. CDR3 loop: CASSPRTVVSGRTGLEQYF. CDR3 sequence (DNA): TGTGCCAGCTCACCCCGGACAGTTGTCAGCGGGAGAACAGGTTTGGAGCAGTACTTC.